A selection of T cell receptor beta chains follows, all from one sample in a study of T-cell memory formation after mild COVID-19. TCRdb passed the 5' RACE reads through MiXCR, listing each CDR3 protein once. Seen here are 450,000 or so distinct CDR3 sequences, 20% observed once, and the top ten hold approximately 8.1%. Sample: PBMCs or a T cell subset sorted from them (not recorded which). The receptors were sampled from an adult woman who had mild COVID-19 (a few samples of this study predate the infection). Cell type and time point are not known. Both conserved end residues are trimmed from each CDR3. The order of the fields is V gene, clone size, J gene, D gene, CDR3 protein. A D gene is named only where the DNA matches it firmly. The size of a clone is reported for some rows only, either as once, few or many, or as a class for expanded clones.

TRBV7-9	NA	TRBJ2-7	TRBD1	ASSRRPGQGIYEQY
TRBV20-1	few	TRBJ2-1	NA	SAPSGRSPNEQF
TRBV12-3/TRBV12-4	few	TRBJ2-7	NA	ASSFSERDEQY
TRBV12-3/TRBV12-4	NA	TRBJ2-3	NA	ASSAGSGTQY
TRBV9	NA	TRBJ2-1	TRBD2	ASSATSGGTRSYNEQF
TRBV12-3/TRBV12-4	few	TRBJ2-1	TRBD2	ASSSRTGLAGYNEQF
TRBV27	NA	TRBJ1-1	NA	ASSFMGGNTEAF
TRBV4-1	few	TRBJ1-2	NA	ASSQEAWDGYT
TRBV6-1	few	TRBJ2-2	TRBD2	ALTSGASNTGELF
TRBV4-2	many	TRBJ2-1	NA	ASSRTTIHLNEQF
TRBV2	many	TRBJ2-3	NA	ASTLTDTQY
TRBV24-1	few	TRBJ2-1	NA	ATSDSAADVQF
TRBV7-2	few	TRBJ2-4	NA	ASSFPGRSSKNIQY
TRBV15	few	TRBJ2-2	NA	ATSREPAGELF
TRBV25-1	few	TRBJ2-7	NA	ASSELQGRYEQY
TRBV7-9	NA	TRBJ2-5	NA	ASSLGYLAYDSETQY
TRBV19	once	TRBJ1-5	NA	ASSMTANQPQH
TRBV7-2	NA	TRBJ2-1	TRBD2	ASSLSGRAINEQF
TRBV4-1	few	TRBJ2-3	NA	ASSQVAGPSTDTQY
TRBV12-3/TRBV12-4	NA	TRBJ2-7	NA	ASSSRTDHYEQY
TRBV7-9	NA	TRBJ1-1	NA	ASSTLGRVEEAF
TRBV12-3/TRBV12-4	NA	TRBJ1-4	NA	ASSGGGTWGEKLF
TRBV6-5	few	TRBJ2-1	TRBD2	ASSPLAGVTEQF
TRBV18	NA	TRBJ1-1	TRBD1	ASSRGRQGKNTEAF
TRBV5-1	NA	TRBJ2-7	NA	ASSLLGLDEQY
TRBV12-3/TRBV12-4	few	TRBJ2-1	NA	ASSLLRGNEQF
TRBV18	few	TRBJ2-7	NA	ASSPGAGANEQY
TRBV5-1	few	TRBJ2-5	TRBD2	ASTYLAGGPEETQY
TRBV6-4	NA	TRBJ2-7	NA	ASKGYVSYEQY
TRBV15	NA	TRBJ2-5	NA	ATSRLKAPAETQY
TRBV20-1	NA	TRBJ2-7	NA	SARGPTGSEQY
TRBV7-8	few	TRBJ1-1	NA	ASSLFELARAF
TRBV7-2	few	TRBJ2-1	TRBD2	ASSLMREKF
TRBV13	NA	TRBJ2-1	TRBD2	ASRGAGGSYNEQF
TRBV3-1	NA	TRBJ2-6	TRBD2	ASSLAGESGANVLT
TRBV29-1	once	TRBJ1-2	NA	SVTGTNKNYGYT
TRBV27	many	TRBJ1-2	NA	ASSLSRNYGYT
TRBV5-5	NA	TRBJ1-2	TRBD1	ASSLSTGNYGYT
TRBV3-1	few	TRBJ2-1	NA	ASSQMRGNEQF
TRBV14	NA	TRBJ1-2	TRBD1	ASRVGQGARNGYT
TRBV7-3	NA	TRBJ2-1	NA	ASSLALGVNEQF
TRBV10-3	few	TRBJ2-7	TRBD1	AIRPTTGDYEQY
TRBV18	NA	TRBJ2-3	TRBD2	ASSPVGLANTDTQY
TRBV7-2	few	TRBJ1-5	NA	ASSLVGGASNQPQH
TRBV12-3/TRBV12-4	few	TRBJ1-5	NA	ATSDAGSRQPQH
TRBV24-1	NA	TRBJ1-1	NA	ATSDPENTEAF
TRBV7-2	few	TRBJ2-1	NA	ASSFRPGGDEQF
TRBV4-3	few	TRBJ1-2	NA	ASSQDLAGFNYGYT
TRBV20-1	NA	TRBJ1-2	NA	SADALYGYT
TRBV11-1	NA	TRBJ2-1	TRBD2	ASRPGLAALNEQF
TRBV7-9	few	TRBJ1-1	TRBD1	ASRLERTGEWYMNTEAF
TRBV29-1	few	TRBJ2-5	TRBD1	SVVSRDRGETQY
TRBV7-9	few	TRBJ1-1	TRBD1	ASSLRTGTNTEAF
TRBV7-9	many	TRBJ2-3	NA	ASSWGTDTQY
TRBV18	NA	TRBJ1-1	TRBD1	ASSPPGQGESTEAF